Each of the 4 T cell receptor beta chains below was sequenced from the same sample in a study of beta chain features in type 1 diabetes. Findings of the study overall: Among all four CD4+ subsets, Type 1 diabetes patients had TCRB CDR3s that were moderately but significantly shorter.

Expressed TCRB transcripts were sequenced after all isolated RNA was converted to cDNA. Here immunoSEQ multiplex PCR was the method, and the copy in TCRdb shows in-frame clones only, minus some. The sample has 310,000 or so clones; about a tenth are singletons. These TCRs are of unknown antigen specificity. Sequencing used central memory CD4+ T cells from blood. These receptors all come from a man aged 30 to 45 with type 1 diabetes.

A few counts support this clone. J is TRBJ1-5 and V is TRBV2, with a tentative D call TRBD1 (5 bases). V lost 7 bases to trimming and J lost 5 bases, with 12 bases between them. The CDR3 has 13 amino acids. Looked up from germline, CDR1 is SNHLY and CDR2 is FYNNEI. The CDR3 loop reads CASTGTMDQPQHF. In DNA form, the CDR3 reads TGTGCCAGCACCGGGACGATGGATCAGCCCCAGCATTTT. Drawing the rest from reference TRBV2 and TRBJ1-5, the complete variable domain is EPEVTQTPSHQVTQMGQEVILRCVPISNHLYFYWYRQILGQKVEFLVSFYNNEISEKSEIFDDQFSVERPDGSNFTLKIRSTKLEDSAMYFCASTGTMDQPQHFGDGTRLSIL.

This clone was found many times. The same CDR3 is also encoded by other DNA sequences in this sample. The chain carries TRBV25-1 and TRBJ2-3, with 9 bases fitting TRBD2. The CDR3 loop spans 16 amino acids. Germline values: CDR1 MGHDK, CDR2 SYGVNS. Trimming removed 4 bases from V and 1 base from J; junction bases left unmatched: 6. The CDR3 is CASSGRGGARTDTQYF. The CDR3 DNA reads TGTGCCAGCAGTGGTCGCGGGGGGGCCCGCACAGATACGCAGTATTTT.

The chain couples TRBV14 to TRBJ1-2; D not resolved. The CDR3 consists of 12 residues. V was pared by 5 bases and J by 8 bases, with 12 bases between. Per germline, CDR1 SGHDN and CDR2 FVKESK. The CDR3 is CASSAGIWGYTF. CDR3 in DNA: TGTGCCAGCAGCGCGGGGATCTGGGGCTACACCTTC.

This clone has just a few counts. V gene TRBV28 combines with J gene TRBJ1-2; no clear D. Germline CDR1 and CDR2: MDHEN and SYDVKM. This CDR3 has 13 amino acids. Trimming stripped 5 bases from V and 4 bases from J, with 11 bases between. The CDR3 reads CASSTPDRYGYTF. As DNA, the CDR3 is TGTGCCAGCAGTACCCCCGATCGCTATGGCTACACCTTC.